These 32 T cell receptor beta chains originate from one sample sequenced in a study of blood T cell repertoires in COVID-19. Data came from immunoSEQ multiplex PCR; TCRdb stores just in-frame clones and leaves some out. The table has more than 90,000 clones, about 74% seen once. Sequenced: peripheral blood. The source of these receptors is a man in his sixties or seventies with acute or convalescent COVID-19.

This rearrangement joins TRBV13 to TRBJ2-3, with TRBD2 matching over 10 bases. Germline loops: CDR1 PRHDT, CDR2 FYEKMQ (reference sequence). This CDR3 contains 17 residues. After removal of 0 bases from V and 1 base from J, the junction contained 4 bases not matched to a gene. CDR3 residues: CASSLGGGTSGTDTQYF. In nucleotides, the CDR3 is TGTGCCAGCAGCTTAGGGGGGGGGACTAGCGGCACAGATACGCAGTATTTT.

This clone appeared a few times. Here the CDR3 DNA reads TGTGCCAGCAGTAATACTAGCCCAGGAGAGACCCAGTACTTC. This translates into CASSNTSPGETQYF. The chain is built from TRBV2 and TRBJ2-5; maybe TRBD2 (6 bases). The CDR3 covers 14 residues. V was shortened by 5 bases and J by 4 bases, with 14 bases between the two germline ends. The germline CDR1 and CDR2 sequences are SNHLY and FYNNEI.

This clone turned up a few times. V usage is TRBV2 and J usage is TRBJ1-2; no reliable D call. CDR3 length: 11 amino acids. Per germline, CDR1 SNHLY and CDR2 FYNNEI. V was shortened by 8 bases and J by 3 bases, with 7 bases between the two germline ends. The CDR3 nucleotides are TGTGCCAGCGGGGAGGACTATGGCTACACCTTC. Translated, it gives CASGEDYGYTF. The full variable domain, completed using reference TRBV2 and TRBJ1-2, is EPEVTQTPSHQVTQMGQEVILRCVPISNHLYFYWYRQILGQKVEFLVSFYNNEISEKSEIFDDQFSVERPDGSNFTLKIRSTKLEDSAMYFCASGEDYGYTFGSGTRLTVV.

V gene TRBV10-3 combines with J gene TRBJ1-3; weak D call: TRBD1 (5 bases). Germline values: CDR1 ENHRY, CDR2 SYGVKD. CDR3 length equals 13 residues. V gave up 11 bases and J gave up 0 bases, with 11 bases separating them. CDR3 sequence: CASRGASGNTIYF. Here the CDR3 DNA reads TGTGCCTCTAGGGGCGCCTCTGGAAACACCATATATTTT.

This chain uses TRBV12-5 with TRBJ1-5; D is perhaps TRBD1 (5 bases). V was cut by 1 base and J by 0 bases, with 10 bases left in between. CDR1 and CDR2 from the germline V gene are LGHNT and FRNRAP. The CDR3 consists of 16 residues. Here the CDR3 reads CASGLAQGDSNQPQHF. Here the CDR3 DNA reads TGTGCTAGTGGTTTGGCCCAGGGTGATAGCAATCAGCCCCAGCATTTT.

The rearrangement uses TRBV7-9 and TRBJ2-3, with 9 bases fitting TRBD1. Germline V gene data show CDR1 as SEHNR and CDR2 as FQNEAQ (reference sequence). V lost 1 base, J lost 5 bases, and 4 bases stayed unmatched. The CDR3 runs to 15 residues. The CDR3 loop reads CASSLGGQGGDTQYF. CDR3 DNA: TGTGCCAGCAGCTTAGGGGGACAGGGAGGAGATACGCAGTATTTT.

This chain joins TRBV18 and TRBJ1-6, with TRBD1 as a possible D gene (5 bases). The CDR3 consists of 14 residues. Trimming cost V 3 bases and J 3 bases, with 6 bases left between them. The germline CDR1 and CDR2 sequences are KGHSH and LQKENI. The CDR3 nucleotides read TGTGCCAGCTCACCGCAGGGCTATAATTCACCCCTCCACTTT. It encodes CASSPQGYNSPLHF. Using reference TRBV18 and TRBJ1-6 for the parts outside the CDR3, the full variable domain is NAGVMQNPRHLVRRRGQEARLRCSPMKGHSHVYWYRQLPEEGLKFMVYLQKENIIDESGMPKERFSAEFPKEGPSILRIQQVVRGDSAAYFCASSPQGYNSPLHFGNGTRLTVT.

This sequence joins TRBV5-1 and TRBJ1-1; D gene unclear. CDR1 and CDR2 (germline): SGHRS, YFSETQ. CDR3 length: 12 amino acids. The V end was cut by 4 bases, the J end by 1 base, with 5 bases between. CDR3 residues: CASSAGNTEAFF. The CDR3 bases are TGCGCCAGCAGCGCAGGGAACACTGAAGCTTTCTTT.

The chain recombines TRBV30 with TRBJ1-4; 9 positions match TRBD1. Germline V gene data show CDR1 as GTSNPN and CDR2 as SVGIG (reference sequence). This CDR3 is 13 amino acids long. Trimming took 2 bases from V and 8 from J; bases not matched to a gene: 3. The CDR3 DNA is TGTGCCTGGAGTCGACAGGGGGGAGAAAAACTGTTTTTT. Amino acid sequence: CAWSRQGGEKLFF.

The CDR3 here is CATTKGAGYTF. The DNA of the CDR3 is TGTGCCACAACAAAGGGGGCGGGATACACCTTC. This rearrangement joins TRBV6-5 to TRBJ1-2; 7 bases are shared with TRBD1. CDR1 is MNHEY and CDR2 is SVGAGI in the germline V gene. The CDR3 runs 11 residues. J lost 11 bases, V lost 10 bases, and 10 bases had no gene match.

CDR3 in DNA: TGTGCCAGCAGCCAAGACAGGGGGTCTGGAAACACCATATATTTT. It encodes CASSQDRGSGNTIYF. The J gene is TRBJ1-3, the V gene TRBV3-1 (or the pseudogene TRBV3-2), with 7 positions matching TRBD1. The ends lost 0 bases at V and 1 base at J; junction bases unmatched: 0. The CDR3 totals 15 residues. The germline gives CDR1 LGHDT, CDR2 YNNKEL (reference sequence).

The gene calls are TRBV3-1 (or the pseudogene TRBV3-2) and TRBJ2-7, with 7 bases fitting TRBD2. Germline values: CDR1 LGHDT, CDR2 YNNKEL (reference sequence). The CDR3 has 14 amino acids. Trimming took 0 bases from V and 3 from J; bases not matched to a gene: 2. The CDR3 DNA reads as TGTGCCAGCAGCCAAGAGGGCGGGAGCTACGAGCAGTACTTC. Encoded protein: CASSQEGGSYEQYF.

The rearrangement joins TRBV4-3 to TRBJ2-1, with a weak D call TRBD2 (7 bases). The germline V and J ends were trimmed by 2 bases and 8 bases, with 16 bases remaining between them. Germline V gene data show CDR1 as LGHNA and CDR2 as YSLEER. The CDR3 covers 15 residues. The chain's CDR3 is CASSQMWGGQDEQFF. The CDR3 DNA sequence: TGCGCCAGCAGCCAAATGTGGGGGGGGCAAGATGAGCAGTTCTTC.

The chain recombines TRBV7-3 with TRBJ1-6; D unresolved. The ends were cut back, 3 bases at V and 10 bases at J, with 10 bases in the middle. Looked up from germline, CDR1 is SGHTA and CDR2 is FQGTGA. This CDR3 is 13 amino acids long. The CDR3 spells CASSFVARSPLHF. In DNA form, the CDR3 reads TGTGCCAGCAGCTTCGTGGCAAGATCACCCCTCCACTTT.

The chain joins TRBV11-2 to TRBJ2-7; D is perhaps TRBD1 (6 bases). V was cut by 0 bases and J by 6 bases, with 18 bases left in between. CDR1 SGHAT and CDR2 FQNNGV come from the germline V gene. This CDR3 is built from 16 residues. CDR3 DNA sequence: TGTGCCAGCAGCTTAGATCTGGTGGGGGCCTCAGGCGAGCAGTACTTC. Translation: CASSLDLVGASGEQYF.

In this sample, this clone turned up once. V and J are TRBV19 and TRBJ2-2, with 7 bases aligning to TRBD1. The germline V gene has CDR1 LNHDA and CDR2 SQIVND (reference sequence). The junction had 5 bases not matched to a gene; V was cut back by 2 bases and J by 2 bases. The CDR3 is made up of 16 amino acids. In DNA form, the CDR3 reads TGTGCCAGTAGTATAAGGGGGACAGATAACACCGGGGAGCTGTTTTTT. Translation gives CASSIRGTDNTGELFF.

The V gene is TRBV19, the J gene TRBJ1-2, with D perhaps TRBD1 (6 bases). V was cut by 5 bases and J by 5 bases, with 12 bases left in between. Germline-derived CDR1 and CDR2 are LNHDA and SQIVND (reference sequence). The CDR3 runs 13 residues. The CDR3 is CASSLDRAYGYTF. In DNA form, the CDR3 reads TGTGCCAGTAGTTTGGACAGAGCTTATGGCTACACCTTC.

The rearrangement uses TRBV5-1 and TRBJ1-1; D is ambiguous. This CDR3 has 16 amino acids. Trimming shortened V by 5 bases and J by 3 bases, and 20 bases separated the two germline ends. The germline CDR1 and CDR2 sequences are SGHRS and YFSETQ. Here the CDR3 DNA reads TGCGCCAGCAGTGACCTGACGGGTCTGAGGGACACTGAAGCTTTCTTT. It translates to CASSDLTGLRDTEAFF.

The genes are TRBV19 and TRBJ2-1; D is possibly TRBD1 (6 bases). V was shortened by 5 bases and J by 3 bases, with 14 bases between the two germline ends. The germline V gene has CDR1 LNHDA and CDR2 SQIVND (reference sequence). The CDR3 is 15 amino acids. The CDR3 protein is CASSGGRGYYNEQFF. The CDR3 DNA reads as TGTGCCAGTAGTGGAGGCAGGGGTTACTACAATGAGCAGTTCTTC.

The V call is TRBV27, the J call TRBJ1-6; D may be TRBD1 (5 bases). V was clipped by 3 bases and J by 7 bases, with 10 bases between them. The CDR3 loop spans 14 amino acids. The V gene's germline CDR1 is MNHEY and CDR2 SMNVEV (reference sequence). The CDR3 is CASSLGLSNSPLHF. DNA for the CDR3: TGTGCCAGCAGTTTGGGGCTTTCGAATTCACCCCTCCACTTT.

The CDR3 region has the DNA TGTGCCAGCCGGACAGGCGGGACCGGGGAGCTGTTTTTT. Translation gives CASRTGGTGELFF. The chain carries TRBV6-5 and TRBJ2-2; 7 bases line up with TRBD1. The J segment lost 5 bases and the V segment lost 8 bases, leaving 5 bases of the junction unmatched. Germline CDR1 MNHEY, CDR2 SVGAGI. This CDR3 is built from 13 residues.

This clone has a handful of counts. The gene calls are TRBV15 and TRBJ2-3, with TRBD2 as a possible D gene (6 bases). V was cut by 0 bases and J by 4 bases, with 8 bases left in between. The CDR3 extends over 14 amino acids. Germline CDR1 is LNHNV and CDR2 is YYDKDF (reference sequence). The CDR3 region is CATSRDSGADTQYF. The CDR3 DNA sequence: TGTGCCACCAGCAGAGATTCGGGGGCAGATACGCAGTATTTT.

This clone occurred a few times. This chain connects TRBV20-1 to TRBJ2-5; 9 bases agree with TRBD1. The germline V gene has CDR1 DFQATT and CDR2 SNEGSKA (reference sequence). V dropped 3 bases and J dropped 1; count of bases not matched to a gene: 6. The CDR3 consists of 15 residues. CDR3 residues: CSASAEGQGQETQYF. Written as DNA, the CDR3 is TGCAGTGCTAGTGCGGAGGGACAGGGCCAAGAGACCCAGTACTTC.

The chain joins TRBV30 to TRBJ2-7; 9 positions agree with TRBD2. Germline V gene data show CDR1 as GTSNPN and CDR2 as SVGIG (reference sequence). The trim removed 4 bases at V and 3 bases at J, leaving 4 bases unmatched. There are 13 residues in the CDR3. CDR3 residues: CAWIGSGGYEQYF. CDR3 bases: TGTGCCTGGATCGGTAGCGGGGGCTACGAGCAGTACTTC.

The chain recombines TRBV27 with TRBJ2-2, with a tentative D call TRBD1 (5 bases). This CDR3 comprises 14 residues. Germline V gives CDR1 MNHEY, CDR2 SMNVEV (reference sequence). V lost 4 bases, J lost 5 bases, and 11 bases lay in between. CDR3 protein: CASSYEGETGELFF. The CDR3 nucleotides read TGTGCCAGCAGTTATGAAGGGGAAACCGGGGAGCTGTTTTTT.

The CDR3 DNA follows: TGTGCCTGGAACGGGGTTACTGAAGCTTTCTTT. Protein sequence: CAWNGVTEAFF. The gene calls are TRBV30 and TRBJ1-1; unclear D gene. The CDR3 spans 11 residues. Germline CDR1 and CDR2: GTSNPN and SVGIG (reference sequence). V was clipped by 4 bases and J by 5 bases, with 8 bases between them.

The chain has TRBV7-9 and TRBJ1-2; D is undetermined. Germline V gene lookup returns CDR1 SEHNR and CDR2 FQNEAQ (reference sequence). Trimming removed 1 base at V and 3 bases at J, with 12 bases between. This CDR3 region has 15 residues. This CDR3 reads CASSLVGLQDYGYTF. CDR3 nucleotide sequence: TGTGCCAGCAGCTTAGTTGGACTCCAGGACTATGGCTACACCTTC.

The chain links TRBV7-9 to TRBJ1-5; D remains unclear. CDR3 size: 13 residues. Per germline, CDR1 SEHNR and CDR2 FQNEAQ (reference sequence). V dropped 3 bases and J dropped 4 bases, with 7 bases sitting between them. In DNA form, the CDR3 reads TGTGCCAGCAGCTTGAACTGGAATCAGCCCCAGCATTTT. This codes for CASSLNWNQPQHF.

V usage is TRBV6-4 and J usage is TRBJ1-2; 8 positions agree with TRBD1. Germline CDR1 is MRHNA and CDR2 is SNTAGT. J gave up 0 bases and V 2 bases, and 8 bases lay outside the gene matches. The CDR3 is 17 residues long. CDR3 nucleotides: TGTGCCAGCAGTGACCCGGACAGGGTGATAGCTAACTATGGCTACACCTTC. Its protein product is CASSDPDRVIANYGYTF.

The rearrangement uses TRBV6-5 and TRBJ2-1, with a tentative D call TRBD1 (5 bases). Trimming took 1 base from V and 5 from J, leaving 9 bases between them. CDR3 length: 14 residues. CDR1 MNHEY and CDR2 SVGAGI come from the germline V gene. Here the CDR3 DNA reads TGTGCCAGCAGTTACTTCAAGACAGACAATGAGCAGTTCTTC. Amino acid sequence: CASSYFKTDNEQFF.

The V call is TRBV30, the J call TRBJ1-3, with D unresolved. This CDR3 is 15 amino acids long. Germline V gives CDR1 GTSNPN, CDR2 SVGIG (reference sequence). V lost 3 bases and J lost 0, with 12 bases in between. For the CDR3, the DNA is TGTGCCTGGAGCAGAGCAGCGTCCTCTGGAAACACCATATATTTT. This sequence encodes CAWSRAASSGNTIYF.

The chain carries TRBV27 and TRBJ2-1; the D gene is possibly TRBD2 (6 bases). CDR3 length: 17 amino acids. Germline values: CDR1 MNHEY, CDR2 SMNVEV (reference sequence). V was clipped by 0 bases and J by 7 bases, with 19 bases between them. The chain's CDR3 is CASSLSLMGLSLNEQFF. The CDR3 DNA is TGTGCCAGCAGTTTATCTCTCATGGGACTTAGCCTTAATGAGCAGTTCTTC.